This T cell receptor (beta chain) was sequenced during a study of T cell changes during pregnancy in multiple sclerosis. Losses at the gene ends were 5 bases for V and 3 bases for J; bases not matched to a gene: 4. The CDR3 has 15 residues. Germline-derived CDR1 and CDR2 are PRHDT and FYEKMQ (reference sequence). In this sample, this clone turned up once. Assay used: immunoSEQ multiplex PCR; TCRdb lists only in-frame clones, some missing. The table has some 94,000 clones, under 95% seen once. The specimen comprised peripheral blood, sampled in the first trimester of pregnancy. This chain links TRBV13 with TRBJ2-7, with 13 bases identical to TRBD2. The origin of this receptor is a female donor with multiple sclerosis, enrolled in a pregnancy study. In nucleotides, the CDR3 is TGTGCCAGCAGCCTTCGACTAGCGGGAGGCTACGAGCAGTACTTC. It codes for CASSLRLAGGYEQYF.